This T cell receptor beta chain was identified during a study of shared clonotypes between healthy human individuals. The material for each subset, its genomic DNA, was split evenly across several immunoSEQ plates. Original analysis: For the immunoSEQ data, sequences were junction-only without quality scores, so filtering differed. Only in-frame clones appear in the TCRdb table, and some are missing; sequencing was by immunoSEQ multiplex PCR. V and J calls and clone size follow that table, whereas D and trimming were derived from the DNA. This sample has 1 million to 1.3 million clones, with approximately 80% found just once. In germline, CDR1 is SGHRS, CDR2 YFSETQ. The ends were cut back, 3 bases at V and 2 bases at J, with 11 bases in the middle. The CDR3 sequence is 14 residues long. Findings and caveats of the study: Naive subsets, compared against memory subsets, generally had larger estimated richness values. Of the naive CD4 clonotypes, about 5% were shared across a handful of donors.

About this clone itself: Its matching antigen is unknown. Other nucleotide sequences from this sample produce the same CDR3.

The source of this sequence is a man younger than 35 in good health. Some clones in this sample may be carry-over from other donors' samples. Sequenced material: memory CD4+ T cells from PBMCs. Stated subset: CD45RA-negative fraction. The chain is built from TRBV5-1 and TRBJ2-5, with D uncertain. The CDR3 region has the DNA TGCGCCAGCAGCTCCGATCCTGCTCAAGAGACCCAGTACTTC. Protein: CASSSDPAQETQYF. Combining the CDR3 with reference TRBV5-1 and TRBJ2-5 gives the whole variable domain KAGVTQTPRYLIKTRGQQVTLSCSPISGHRSVSWYQQTPGQGLQFLFEYFSETQRNKGNFPGRFSGRQFSNSRSEMNVSTLELGDSALYLCASSSDPAQETQYFGPGTRLLVL.